This TCR beta chain originates from a study of blood T cell repertoires in COVID-19. Germline loops: CDR1 SGHTA, CDR2 FQGNSA. Trimming left V 1 base short and J 7 bases short, with 13 bases between. The CDR3 contains 14 residues. TCRdb's copy holds only in-frame clones and misses some; the assay was immunoSEQ multiplex PCR. Seen here are about 100,000 clones, 70% to 90% observed once, and the top ten hold 2%. This clonotype was sampled from a man aged 50-60 years with active COVID-19. The sample consisted of peripheral blood. V and J are TRBV7-2 and TRBJ2-5; weak D call: TRBD1 (6 bases). The CDR3 DNA follows: TGTGCCAGCAGCTTAGGAGGGGGACCCACGACCCAGTACTTC. This translates into CASSLGGGPTTQYF.